The sequence of this T cell receptor (beta chain) was determined in a study of cytomegalovirus exposure and HLA in healthy donors. Study results and limitations: Within a later analysis, the majority of CMV-associated TCR beta chains appeared HLA-restricted. CMV serostatus was the sole immune exposure data available. Researchers reported that a few CMV-associated chains were confirmed in vitro as CMV antigen-specific.

To note about this clone: Its target is unknown.

Donors showed nominal health when sampled, although they likely had unrecorded immune exposures. Amplification used 60 Vbeta primers and 13 Jbeta primers. Some clones are missing from TCRdb's copy, which holds only in-frame ones; the method was immunoSEQ multiplex PCR. The table lists roughly 160,000 clones, around 80% of them singletons. Germline CDR1 is SGHTA and CDR2 is FQGTGA. Losses at the gene ends were 6 bases for V and 7 bases for J; bases not matched to a gene: 11. The CDR3 consists of 15 residues. The J gene is TRBJ2-1, the V gene TRBV7-3; 8 nucleotides align to TRBD2. Sequenced input: PBMCs. The receptor was derived from a man between 18 and 35 years old in good health and CMV-seropositive. The CDR3 protein is CASSRRGGRGNEQFF. The CDR3 region has the DNA TGTGCCAGCAGTCGTCGGGGGGGCCGGGGAAATGAGCAGTTCTTC. Filled out from reference TRBV7-3 and TRBJ2-1, the complete variable domain reads GAGVSQTPSNKVTEKGKYVELRCDPISGHTALYWYRQSLGQGPEFLIYFQGTGAADDSGLPNDRFFAVRPEGSVSTLKIQRTERGDSAVYLCASSRRGGRGNEQFFGPGTRLTVL.